This T cell receptor (beta chain) derives from a study of early stage breast cancer tumors. Study overall: About 70% of the 16 invasive tumors were ER+, PR+ and HER2-. Study-wide findings and caveats: Tumors had 2.5 to 3-fold higher T cell density and higher clonality than adjacent normal breast tissue.

The CDR3 sequence is 9 residues long. V dropped 11 bases and J dropped 6 bases, with 7 bases sitting between them. Germline V CDR1 and CDR2: LNHDA, SQIVND (reference sequence). Blood replicates held 0.5 ug DNA, tumor or normal breast roughly 1.5 ug, two each. Some clones are missing from TCRdb's copy, which holds only in-frame ones; the method was immunoSEQ multiplex PCR. Here the sample spans 25,000 to 35,000 clones, 75% to 90% being singletons. Details on this clone: What it recognizes is unknown.

This chain connects TRBV19 to TRBJ1-1; no reliable D call. Sample: blood. The sequence derives from a person between 60 and 70 years old with breast cancer. CDR3 coding DNA: TGTGCCGTGGGAGCTGAAGCTTTCTTT. This gives the protein CAVGAEAFF.